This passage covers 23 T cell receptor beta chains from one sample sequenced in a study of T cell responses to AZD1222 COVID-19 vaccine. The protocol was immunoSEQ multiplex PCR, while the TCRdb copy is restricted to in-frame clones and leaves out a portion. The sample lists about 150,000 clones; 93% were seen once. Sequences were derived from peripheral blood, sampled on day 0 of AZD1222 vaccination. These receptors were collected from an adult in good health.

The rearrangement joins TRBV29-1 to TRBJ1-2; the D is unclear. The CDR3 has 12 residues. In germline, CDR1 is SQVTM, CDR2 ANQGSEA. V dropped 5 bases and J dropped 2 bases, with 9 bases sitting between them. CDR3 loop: CSVTVENYGYTF. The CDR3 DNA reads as TGCAGCGTTACCGTCGAAAACTATGGCTACACCTTC. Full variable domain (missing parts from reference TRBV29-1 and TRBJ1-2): SAVISQKPSRDICQRGTSLTIQCQVDSQVTMMFWYRQQPGQSLTLIATANQGSEATYESGFVIDKFPISRPNLTFSTLTVSNMSPEDSSIYLCSVTVENYGYTFGSGTRLTVV.

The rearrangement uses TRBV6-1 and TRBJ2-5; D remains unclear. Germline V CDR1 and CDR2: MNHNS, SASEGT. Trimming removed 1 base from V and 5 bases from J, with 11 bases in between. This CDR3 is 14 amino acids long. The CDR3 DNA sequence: TGTGCCAGCAGTGAAGGAGCAGGACGGGAGACCCAGTACTTC. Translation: CASSEGAGRETQYF.

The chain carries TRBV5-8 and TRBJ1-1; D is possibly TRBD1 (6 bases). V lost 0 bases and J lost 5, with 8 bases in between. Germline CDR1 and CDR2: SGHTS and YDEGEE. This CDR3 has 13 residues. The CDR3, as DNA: TGTGCCAGCAGCTTGGACAGGGAAACTGAAGCTTTCTTT. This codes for CASSLDRETEAFF.

For the CDR3, the DNA is TGTGCCAGCAAGACTAGCGGGAACACAGATACGCAGTATTTT. This encodes CASKTSGNTDTQYF. The chain employs TRBV19 and TRBJ2-3, with 11 bases aligning to TRBD2. J was trimmed by 2 bases and V by 9 bases; bases with no gene match: 4. The CDR3 extends over 14 amino acids. Germline values: CDR1 LNHDA, CDR2 SQIVND (reference sequence). Together with reference TRBV19 and TRBJ2-3, the CDR3 gives the full variable domain: DGGITQSPKYLFRKEGQNVTLSCEQNLNHDAMYWYRQDPGQGLRLIYYSQIVNDFQKGDIAEGYSVSREKKESFPLTVTSAQKNPTAFYLCASKTSGNTDTQYFGPGTRLTVL.

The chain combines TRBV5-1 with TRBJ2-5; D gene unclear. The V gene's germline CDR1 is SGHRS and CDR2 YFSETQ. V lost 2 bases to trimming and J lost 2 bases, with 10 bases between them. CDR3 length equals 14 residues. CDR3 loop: CASSFAGKQETQYF. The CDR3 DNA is TGCGCCAGCAGCTTTGCAGGCAAGCAAGAGACCCAGTACTTC.

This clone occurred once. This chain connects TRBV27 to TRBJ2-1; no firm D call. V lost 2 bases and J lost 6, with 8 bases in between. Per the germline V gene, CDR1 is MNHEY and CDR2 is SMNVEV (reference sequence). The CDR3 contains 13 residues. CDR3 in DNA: TGTGCCAGCAGTTTAAGTGGCCCCAATGAGCAGTTCTTC. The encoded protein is CASSLSGPNEQFF.

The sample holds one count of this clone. The CDR3 DNA reads as TGTGCCAGCAGTGAGGGACGGCCTTCCTATGGCTACACCTTC. Translation: CASSEGRPSYGYTF. The V gene is TRBV6-1, the J gene TRBJ1-2, with D possibly matching TRBD1 (5 bases). Germline-derived CDR1 and CDR2 are MNHNS and SASEGT. The CDR3 contains 14 residues. Trimming shortened V by 3 bases and J by 4 bases, and 12 bases separated the two germline ends.

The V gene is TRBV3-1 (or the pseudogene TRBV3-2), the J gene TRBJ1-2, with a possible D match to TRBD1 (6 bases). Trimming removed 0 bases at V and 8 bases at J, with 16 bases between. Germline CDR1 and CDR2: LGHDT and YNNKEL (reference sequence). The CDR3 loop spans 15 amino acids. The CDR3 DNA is TGTGCCAGCAGCCAAGATAACAGGGACGGAGGGGGCTACACCTTC. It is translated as CASSQDNRDGGGYTF.

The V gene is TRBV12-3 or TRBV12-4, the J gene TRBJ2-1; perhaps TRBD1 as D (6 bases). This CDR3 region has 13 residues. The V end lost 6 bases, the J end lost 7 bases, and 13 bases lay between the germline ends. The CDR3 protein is CASSLSQGNEQFF. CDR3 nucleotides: TGTGCCAGCAGCCTTTCCCAGGGGAATGAGCAGTTCTTC.

The CDR3 coding sequence is TGTGCCAGCAGCGGACTAGCGAAACCCTACAATGAGCAGTTCTTC. This sequence encodes CASSGLAKPYNEQFF. V is TRBV11-2 and J is TRBJ2-1; 9 nucleotides agree with TRBD2. Germline CDR1 SGHAT, CDR2 FQNNGV. V lost 5 bases and J lost 2; bases outside the gene matches: 4. The CDR3 is 15 residues long.

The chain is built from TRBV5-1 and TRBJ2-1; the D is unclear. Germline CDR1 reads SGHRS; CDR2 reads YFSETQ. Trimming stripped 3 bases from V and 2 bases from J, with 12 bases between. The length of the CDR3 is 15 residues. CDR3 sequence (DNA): TGCGCCAGCAGCTATCACGAGGAGCCCTACAATGAGCAGTTCTTC. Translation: CASSYHEEPYNEQFF.

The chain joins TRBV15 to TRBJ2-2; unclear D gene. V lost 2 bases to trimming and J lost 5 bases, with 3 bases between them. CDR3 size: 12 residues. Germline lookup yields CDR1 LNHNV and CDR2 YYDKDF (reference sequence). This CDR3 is CATSRRTGELFF. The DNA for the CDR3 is TGTGCCACCAGCAGACGGACCGGGGAGCTGTTTTTT.

The CDR3 reads CASQGLAGAGDTQYF. Written as DNA, the CDR3 is TGTGCCAGCCAGGGACTAGCGGGAGCTGGAGATACGCAGTATTTT. The rearrangement uses TRBV6-5 and TRBJ2-3; 14 bases are a match to TRBD2. Germline values: CDR1 MNHEY, CDR2 SVGAGI. The V segment lost 8 bases and the J segment 5 bases; nucleotides outside the gene matches: 6. The CDR3 contains 15 residues.

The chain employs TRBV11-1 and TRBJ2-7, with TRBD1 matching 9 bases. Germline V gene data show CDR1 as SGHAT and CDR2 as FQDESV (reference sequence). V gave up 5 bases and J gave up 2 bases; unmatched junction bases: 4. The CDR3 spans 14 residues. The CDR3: CASSIGTGTYEQYF. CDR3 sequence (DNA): TGTGCCAGCAGCATAGGGACAGGGACCTACGAGCAGTACTTC.

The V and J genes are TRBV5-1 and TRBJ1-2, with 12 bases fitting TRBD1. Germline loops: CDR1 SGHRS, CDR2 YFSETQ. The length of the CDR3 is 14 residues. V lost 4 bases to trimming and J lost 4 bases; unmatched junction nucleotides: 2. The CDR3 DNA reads TGCGCCAGCAGCGGGACAGGGGGCGCCTATGGCTACACCTTC. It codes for CASSGTGGAYGYTF.

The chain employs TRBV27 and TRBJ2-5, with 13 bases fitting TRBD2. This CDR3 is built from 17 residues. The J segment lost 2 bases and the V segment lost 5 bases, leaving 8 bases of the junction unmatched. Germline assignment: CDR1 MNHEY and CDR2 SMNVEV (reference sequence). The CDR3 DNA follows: TGTGCCAGCAGTACCGGACTAGCGGGAGATCTGCAAGAGACCCAGTACTTC. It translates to CASSTGLAGDLQETQYF.

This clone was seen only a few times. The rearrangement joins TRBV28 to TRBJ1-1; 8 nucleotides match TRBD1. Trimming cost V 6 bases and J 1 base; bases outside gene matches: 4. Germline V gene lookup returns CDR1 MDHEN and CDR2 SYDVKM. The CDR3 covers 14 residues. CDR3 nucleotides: TGTGCCAGCAGGGCGGGACAGGAGAACACTGAAGCTTTCTTT. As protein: CASRAGQENTEAFF.

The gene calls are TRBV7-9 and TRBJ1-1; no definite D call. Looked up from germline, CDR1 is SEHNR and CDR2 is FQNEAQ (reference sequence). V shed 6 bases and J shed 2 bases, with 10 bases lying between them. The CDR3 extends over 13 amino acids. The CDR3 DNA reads TGTGCCAGCAGTGGGCCGGGCAACACTGAAGCTTTCTTT. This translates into CASSGPGNTEAFF.

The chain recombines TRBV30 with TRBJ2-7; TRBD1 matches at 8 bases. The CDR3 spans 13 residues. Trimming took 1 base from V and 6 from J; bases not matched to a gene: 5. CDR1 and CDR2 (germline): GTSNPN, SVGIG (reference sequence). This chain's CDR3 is CAWSAGQGSEQYF. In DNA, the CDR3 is TGTGCCTGGAGTGCCGGACAGGGCAGCGAGCAGTACTTC.

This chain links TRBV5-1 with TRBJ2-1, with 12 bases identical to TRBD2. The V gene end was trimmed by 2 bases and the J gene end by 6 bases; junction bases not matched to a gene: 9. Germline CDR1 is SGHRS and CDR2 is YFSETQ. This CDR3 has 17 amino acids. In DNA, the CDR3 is TGCGCCAGCAGCTTTAGGGCACTAGCGGGAGGAGCCAATGAGCAGTTCTTC. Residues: CASSFRALAGGANEQFF.

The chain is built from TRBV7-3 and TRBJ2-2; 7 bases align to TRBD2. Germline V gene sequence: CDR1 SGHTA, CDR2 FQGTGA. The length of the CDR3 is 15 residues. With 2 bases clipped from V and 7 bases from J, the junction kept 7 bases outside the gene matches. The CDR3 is CASSLGLGVGGELFF. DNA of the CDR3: TGTGCCAGCAGCTTAGGACTAGGAGTGGGCGGGGAGCTGTTTTTT.

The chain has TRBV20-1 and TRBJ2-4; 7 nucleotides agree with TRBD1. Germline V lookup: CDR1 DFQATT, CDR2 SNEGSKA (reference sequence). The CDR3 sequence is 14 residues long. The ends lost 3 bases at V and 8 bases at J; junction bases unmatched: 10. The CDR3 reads CSASVRGLGDIQYF. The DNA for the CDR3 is TGCAGTGCTAGTGTCAGGGGGTTGGGGGACATTCAGTACTTC.

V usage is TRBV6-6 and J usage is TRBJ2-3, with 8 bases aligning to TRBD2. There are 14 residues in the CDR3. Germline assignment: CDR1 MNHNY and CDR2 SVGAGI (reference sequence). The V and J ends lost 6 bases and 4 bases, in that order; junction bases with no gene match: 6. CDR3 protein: CASRTSGSADTQYF. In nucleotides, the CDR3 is TGTGCCAGCAGAACTAGCGGTTCCGCAGATACGCAGTATTTT.